The TCR beta chain under discussion was sequenced for a study of T cell changes during pregnancy in multiple sclerosis. Here immunoSEQ multiplex PCR was the method, and the copy in TCRdb shows in-frame clones only, minus some. This sample carries over 70,000 clones, over 85% of them seen once, and the ten largest clones take approximately 4.5%. In this sample, this clone turned up a few times. The conserved phenylalanine or tryptophan is not found at the CDR3 terminus, so this likely reflects a read error. No DNA is shown, since the ends of the CDR3 on it are uncertain; the CDR3 is the one TCRdb lists. Material: peripheral blood, obtained in the first trimester of pregnancy. The clonotype comes from a female donor with multiple sclerosis, enrolled in a pregnancy study.

CDR3 sequence: CASLRAGKIFGWAQS. The gene calls are TRBV6-1 and TRBJ1-6. Germline V lookup: CDR1 MNHNS, CDR2 SASEGT. Including both end residues, the CDR3 is 15 amino acids long.